This T cell receptor beta chain is from a study of cytotoxic CD8 clonotypes in ibrutinib-treated CLL (dated by TCRdb to the early 2020s). Looking at the study overall: The cohort included some 14 treatment-naive and ten to twelve relapsed/refractory patients; 17 to 18 were IGHV unmutated. Responses were partial in 24 patients and complete in 2; after median approximately 66 months follow-up, some 15 stayed in remission and some twelve progressed. Cryopreserved peripheral blood mononuclear cells were collected at three points: before therapy, at response, and at either sustained remission or disease progression. Samples at response were collected after a median of about twelve months of treatment, with a range of roughly 6 to 40 months. An average of around 250,000 productive templates and tens of thousands of productive rearrangements was obtained per sample. Longitudinal samples were available for about 30% of the roughly 86 trial participants. Every remission and progressive disease sample was obtained while ibrutinib was still being received by the patients.

Points on this clone: Its antigen is still unknown. Per-base qualities were not stored, and no clone one base away is much larger.

This sample's time point label indicates: about 11 months on ibrutinib. For TCR beta library preparation, approximately 2 micrograms of genomic DNA were extracted from the cryopreserved PBMCs. Longitudinal blood samples from CLL patients on ibrutinib monotherapy underwent high-throughput TCR beta sequencing. The patients took part in an open-label, single-center phase 2 trial of ibrutinib monotherapy. Points the paper makes about the study in general: Sustained-remission and progressing patients did not have matched sampling times, and lymph node repertoires were not examined. Baseline clonality exceeded that of age-matched healthy donors and correlated strongly with circulating CD8+ T-cell counts. Public clonotypes were rare and either shrank or stayed stable during treatment, and the rise in clonality at ibrutinib response reflected expansion of private clonotypes. At ibrutinib response clonality went up, during sustained remission it held steady, and at progression it dropped back toward baseline.

Each clonotype received, on average, 10x coverage in deep resolution sequencing performed on a MiSeq, where the target depth lay between 1 in 1 million and 1 in 200,000 T cells. The immunoSEQ hsTCRB Kit was used to generate the TCR beta libraries. The original pipeline was this. Data were analyzed with ImmunoSEQ Data Assistant and ImmunoSEQ Analyzer, with V, D and J genes assigned per IMGT definitions. Clonality, with values ranging from 0 to 1, was calculated as one minus the normalized Shannon entropy of productive rearrangement frequencies. Public clonotype analysis was restricted to overrepresented clonotypes comprising at least 0.05% of each patient's repertoire. Some twelve repertoires from age-matched healthy donors, obtained from immuneACCESS, served as clonality controls. TCRdb stores this immuneACCESS table with in-frame sequences only. Part of the clones is absent; in the studies checked, under half of the shortfall reflects unresolved V genes, and no reason is known for the rest. That table furnishes V, J and clone size, whereas the DNA furnished D and trimming. For this sample the table gives around 70,000 clones, of which about nine tenths were detected only once. Around 3.3% of the sample is taken by the ten largest.

The CDR3 has 15 amino acids, counting the end cysteine and phenylalanine. Only CDR3 DNA remains: 45 bases, in frame from the first base. CDR1 SGHRS and CDR2 YFSETQ are derived from the germline V gene. V loses 3 bases, J loses 5 bases, and the germline ends lie 14 bases apart. This sequence originates from a human donor with chronic lymphocytic leukemia. The sample was PBMCs, taken after 12 months of ibrutinib treatment. The chain is assembled from TRBV5-1 and TRBJ1-4; the D gene cannot be resolved reliably. The CDR3 reads CASSYNGGPNEKLFF. The DNA sequence is TGCGCCAGCAGCTACAACGGCGGCCCGAATGAAAAACTGTTTTTT.